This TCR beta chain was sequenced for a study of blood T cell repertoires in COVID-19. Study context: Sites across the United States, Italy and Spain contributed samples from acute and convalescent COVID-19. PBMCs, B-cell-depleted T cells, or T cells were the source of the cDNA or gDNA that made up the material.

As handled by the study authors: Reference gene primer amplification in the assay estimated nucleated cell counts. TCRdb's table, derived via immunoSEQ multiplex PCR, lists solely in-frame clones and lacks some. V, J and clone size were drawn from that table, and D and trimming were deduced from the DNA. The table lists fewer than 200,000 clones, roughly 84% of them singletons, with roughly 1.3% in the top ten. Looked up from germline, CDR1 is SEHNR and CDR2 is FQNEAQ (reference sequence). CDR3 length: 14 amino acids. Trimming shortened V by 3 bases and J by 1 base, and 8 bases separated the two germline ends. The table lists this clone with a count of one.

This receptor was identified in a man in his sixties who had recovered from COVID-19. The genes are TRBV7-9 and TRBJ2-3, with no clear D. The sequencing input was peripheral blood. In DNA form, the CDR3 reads TGTGCCAGCAGCTTTCTAACCGGCACAGATACGCAGTATTTT. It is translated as CASSFLTGTDTQYF.